One and the same sample provided the 18 T cell receptor beta chains below, sequenced in a study of T cells in Graves' hyperthyroidism and ophthalmopathy. Using RNA transcripts as the source, TCR beta CDR3 regions were amplified. Carried out on the TCR CDR3, a first-round RT-PCR used the HTBI primer set. TCRdb itself ran the multiplex PCR reads through MiXCR, one entry per CDR3 protein. This sample has a few hundred thousand distinct CDR3 sequences, with about 25% found just once. The sample consisted of blood. All receptors derive from a man aged 45-60 years with Graves' hyperthyroidism.

In this sample, this clonotype turned up a few times. Its ends do not fully match the called genes, so a read error is possible. The chain uses TRBV6-1 and TRBJ1-4; possibly TRBD1 for D (5 bases). The CDR3 runs to 16 residues. The germline V gene encodes CDR1 MNHNS and CDR2 SASEGT. CDR3 sequence: CASRRGAGRVNEKLFF. In nucleotides, the CDR3 is TGTGCCAGCAGACGAGGGGCCGGGCGGGTTAATGAGAAACTGTTTTTT.

Only a few counts were recorded for this clonotype. This sequence joins TRBV2 and TRBJ2-7; 13 nucleotides align to TRBD2. This CDR3 is built from 13 residues. Germline trimming cut 5 bases from V and 8 bases from J; bases unmatched to any gene: 3. Germline assignment: CDR1 SNHLY and CDR2 FYNNEI. This CDR3 is CASSTSGRAQQYF. The CDR3, as DNA: TGTGCCAGCAGTACTAGCGGGAGGGCCCAGCAGTACTTC.

CDR3 in DNA: TGTGCCAGCAGCGTAGGTAGCGCCAATGAGCAGTTCTTC. Protein: CASSVGSANEQFF. V and J are TRBV9 and TRBJ2-1; weak D call: TRBD2 (5 bases). CDR3 size: 13 residues. Trimming cost V 0 bases and J 6 bases, with 7 bases left between them. Germline loops: CDR1 SGDLS, CDR2 YYNGEE.

This clonotype has ten or more counts. This chain joins TRBV3-1 and TRBJ2-1, with D possibly being TRBD2 (6 bases). Trimming pared 1 base from V and 4 bases from J, leaving 29 bases between. The CDR3 is made up of 21 amino acids. Per germline, CDR1 LGHDT and CDR2 YNNKEL (reference sequence). CDR3 nucleotide sequence: TGTGCCAGCAGCCAAGCGGCTGGAGGACCGATGGGGACTCCCCTTTACAATGAGCAGTTCTTC. It specifies CASSQAAGGPMGTPLYNEQFF.

This clonotype came up many times. The chain links TRBV12-5 to TRBJ2-7; D remains ambiguous. The CDR3 has 13 residues. CDR1 is LGHNT and CDR2 is FRNRAP in the germline V gene. Trimming removed 1 base at V and 1 base at J, with 5 bases between. The CDR3 is CASGLDGSYEQYF. The CDR3 coding sequence is TGTGCTAGTGGTTTGGACGGGTCCTACGAGCAGTACTTC.

This clonotype was seen many times. The chain carries TRBV5-1 and TRBJ2-2; 9 bases match TRBD1. The germline CDR1 and CDR2 sequences are SGHRS and YFSETQ. V shed 2 bases and J 7 bases; nucleotides not matched to a gene: 9. The CDR3 runs to 16 residues. The CDR3 spells CASSFTRGQGIGELFF. The DNA for the CDR3 is TGCGCCAGCAGCTTCACCCGGGGACAGGGTATCGGGGAGCTGTTTTTT.

The chain carries TRBV11-2 and TRBJ2-1; D perhaps matches TRBD2 (6 bases). Between the trimmed V and J ends, which lost 5 bases and 5 bases, there was a span of 13 bases. This CDR3 region has 14 residues. The germline CDR1 and CDR2 sequences are SGHAT and FQNNGV. CDR3 nucleotide sequence: TGTGCCAGCAGCACCCTAGCGTCCAACAATGAGCAGTTCTTC. It is translated as CASSTLASNNEQFF.

The gene calls are TRBV6-2 or TRBV6-3 and TRBJ1-2; no clear D. The CDR3 loop spans 14 amino acids. Germline assignment: CDR1 MNHEY and CDR2 SVGEGT. V gave up 2 bases and J gave up 4 bases, with 11 bases separating them. The CDR3 DNA is TGTGCCAGCAGTTACCTGGACCGACCCTATGGCTACACCTTC. It codes for CASSYLDRPYGYTF.

CDR3 in DNA: TGTGCCACCAGTGACACAGGGGCTGGAAAGCAAGAGACCCAGTACTTC. Its translation is CATSDTGAGKQETQYF. The chain carries TRBV24-1 and TRBJ2-5; 7 positions agree with TRBD1. The CDR3 consists of 16 residues. V lost 4 bases and J lost 2; bases outside the gene matches: 9. CDR1 and CDR2 (germline): KGHDR, SFDVKD.

The chain employs TRBV27 and TRBJ2-1; TRBD1 agrees at 9 bases. The CDR3 totals 15 residues. Germline V gene lookup returns CDR1 MNHEY and CDR2 SMNVEV (reference sequence). The trim removed 4 bases at V and 7 bases at J, leaving 8 bases unmatched. Here the CDR3 reads CASSSLTTGGNEQFF. As DNA, the CDR3 is TGTGCCAGCAGTTCCCTTACGACAGGGGGGAATGAGCAGTTCTTC.

The genes are TRBV30 and TRBJ2-5; possibly TRBD1 for D (5 bases). CDR3 length: 13 amino acids. V lost 1 base and J lost 7, with 13 bases in between. Germline V gives CDR1 GTSNPN, CDR2 SVGIG (reference sequence). CDR3 sequence reads: CAWSGHSRGTQYF. Here the CDR3 DNA reads TGTGCCTGGAGTGGACACTCTAGGGGGACCCAGTACTTC.

This chain connects TRBV6-1 to TRBJ1-2, with D tentatively TRBD1 (6 bases). This CDR3 spans 15 amino acids. Trimming left V 6 bases short and J 6 bases short, with 20 bases between. From germline, CDR1 is MNHNS and CDR2 SASEGT. CDR3 DNA sequence: TGTGCCAGCAGCACCCCCCCCAGGGGACTAAATGGCTACACCTTC. It encodes CASSTPPRGLNGYTF.

This clonotype was seen repeatedly, ten times or more. V and J are TRBV12-3 or TRBV12-4 and TRBJ1-1; weak D call: TRBD1 (5 bases). This CDR3 is built from 15 residues. Trimming removed 3 bases from V and 1 base from J, with 12 bases in between. The CDR3 DNA follows: TGTGCCAGCAGTTTGAGTCGCCAGGGGAACACTGAAGCTTTCTTT. This gives the protein CASSLSRQGNTEAFF.

This clonotype has only a few counts. The chain couples TRBV12-3 or TRBV12-4 to TRBJ1-1; D call uncertain. The CDR3 contains 14 residues. Trimming removed 0 bases from V and 1 base from J, with 6 bases in between. CDR3 DNA: TGTGCCAGCAGTTTAGCTAGGGCGAACACTGAAGCTTTCTTT. Translated: CASSLARANTEAFF.

Only a few counts were recorded for this clonotype. This chain connects TRBV5-1 to TRBJ2-7; tentatively, D is TRBD1 (5 bases). The germline gives CDR1 SGHRS, CDR2 YFSETQ. V lost 1 base and J lost 5, with 25 bases in between. The CDR3 consists of 18 residues. Here the CDR3 reads CASSLISPSQGLVHEQYF. In DNA form, the CDR3 reads TGCGCCAGCAGCTTGATCTCCCCCTCCCAGGGCTTGGTCCACGAGCAGTACTTC.

V and J are TRBV5-5 and TRBJ2-5, with D perhaps given as TRBD1 or TRBD2 (5 bases each). Germline V gene sequence: CDR1 SGHKS, CDR2 YYEKEE (reference sequence). Trimming pared 3 bases from V and 2 bases from J, leaving 17 bases between. The CDR3 contains 16 residues. CDR3 sequence reads: CASSSGGTHQQETQYF. CDR3 coding DNA: TGTGCCAGCAGCTCCGGTGGGACCCACCAACAAGAGACCCAGTACTTC.

This clonotype turned up a few times. The chain uses TRBV12-3 or TRBV12-4 and TRBJ2-1; weak D call: TRBD2 (5 bases). Trimming removed 2 bases from V and 0 bases from J, with 11 bases in between. This CDR3 is 16 amino acids long. CDR3 nucleotides: TGTGCCAGCAGTTTATTAGCGCCGTTCTCCTACAATGAGCAGTTCTTC. Protein product: CASSLLAPFSYNEQFF.

V and J are TRBV28 and TRBJ1-1; 10 positions match TRBD1. V lost 6 bases and J lost 5; bases outside the gene matches: 9. The CDR3 loop spans 15 amino acids. Germline V gene lookup returns CDR1 MDHEN and CDR2 SYDVKM. The CDR3 coding sequence is TGTGCCAGCAGGGAGGACAGGGGGACTTGGACTGAAGCTTTCTTT. It codes for CASREDRGTWTEAFF.